These 21 T cell receptor beta chains were all obtained from the same sample, sequenced in a study of metastatic and nonmetastatic thyroid tumors. Every patient underwent thyroid surgery untreated. TCRdb used MiXCR to call clones anew from the PCR reads. The sample lists about 42,000 clones, roughly an eighth occurring once. Sequenced sample: blood. The receptors here all came from a male donor with papillary thyroid cancer or a benign thyroid nodule (not recorded which). Some clones in this sample may be carry-over from other donors' samples.

In its sample, this clone was seen many times. The chain uses TRBV19 and TRBJ1-2; a weak D match, TRBD1 (5 bases). V was trimmed by 6 bases and J by 2 bases, leaving 13 bases between them. The CDR3 runs 14 residues. The V gene's germline CDR1 is LNHDA and CDR2 SQIVND (reference sequence). CDR3 sequence reads: CASRPLGPNYGYTF. Here the CDR3 DNA reads TGTGCCAGTAGGCCTCTGGGACCCAACTATGGCTACACCTTC.

At least ten counts were recorded for this clone. The V gene is TRBV30, the J gene TRBJ1-1, with D hard to call. Trimming shortened V by 4 bases and J by 0 bases, and 9 bases separated the two germline ends. The CDR3 sequence is 13 residues long. Per germline, CDR1 GTSNPN and CDR2 SVGIG (reference sequence). The CDR3 region is CAWTVRMNTEAFF. The CDR3 nucleotides read TGTGCCTGGACGGTCCGAATGAACACTGAAGCTTTCTTT.

This clone has a count of ten or more. This chain links TRBV9 with TRBJ1-2; no clear D. The V gene's germline CDR1 is SGDLS and CDR2 YYNGEE. The CDR3 loop spans 12 amino acids. The ends were cut back, 3 bases at V and 8 bases at J, with 11 bases in the middle. CDR3 bases: TGTGCCAGCAGCGCCTCGGCACGAGGCTACACCTTC. Protein product: CASSASARGYTF.

The DNA for the CDR3 is TGCGCCAGCAGCCAAGAGGGACTAGCGGGAGTTTGGGCGAACACCGGGGAGCTGTTTTTT. Its protein is CASSQEGLAGVWANTGELFF. J is TRBJ2-2 and V is TRBV4-1, with 14 bases lining up with TRBD2. CDR3 length: 20 residues. J gave up 0 bases and V 0 bases, and 6 bases lay outside the gene matches. Germline V gives CDR1 MGHRA, CDR2 YSYEKL.

This clone was counted at least ten times. The chain is built from TRBV20-1 and TRBJ1-1; D might be TRBD1 (5 bases). The V end lost 4 bases, the J end lost 4 bases, and 10 bases lay between the germline ends. Germline lookup yields CDR1 DFQATT and CDR2 SNEGSKA (reference sequence). The CDR3 length is 12 residues. Here the CDR3 DNA reads TGCAGTGCTAAGGGGCCGGCCACTGAAGCTTTCTTT. Protein sequence: CSAKGPATEAFF.

The chain uses TRBV19 and TRBJ1-4, with D maybe TRBD1 (5 bases). The CDR3 runs 13 residues. Germline loops: CDR1 LNHDA, CDR2 SQIVND (reference sequence). Trimming stripped 3 bases from V and 13 bases from J, with 15 bases between. The CDR3 coding sequence is TGTGCCAGTAGTATGATGCGTGGGGGTGGACTGTTTTTT. It translates to CASSMMRGGGLFF.

The sample holds a few counts of this clone. A much larger clone lies one base from this, so it may be a read error. The chain uses TRBV2 and TRBJ2-5; no clear D gene. V was pared by 2 bases and J by 4 bases, with 8 bases between. This CDR3 region has 13 residues. Germline CDR1 reads SNHLY; CDR2 reads FYNNEI. The CDR3 spells CASSENARETQYF. In nucleotides, the CDR3 is TGTGCCAGCAGTGAAAATGCCCGAGAGACCCAGTACTTC.

This clone was seen many times. The chain links TRBV9 to TRBJ2-1, with 9 bases matching TRBD2. Trimming cost V 2 bases and J 3 bases; bases outside gene matches: 3. The CDR3 length is 15 residues. Looked up from germline, CDR1 is SGDLS and CDR2 is YYNGEE. In DNA, the CDR3 is TGTGCCAGCAGCGTGGCGGGAGGGATCTACAATGAGCAGTTCTTC. This sequence encodes CASSVAGGIYNEQFF.

This chain uses TRBV27 with TRBJ1-2; no clear D. The V gene's germline CDR1 is MNHEY and CDR2 SMNVEV (reference sequence). This CDR3 region has 14 residues. V was cut by 9 bases and J by 5 bases, with 19 bases left in between. The CDR3 is CASQTSVLRYGYTF. The CDR3 DNA sequence: TGTGCCAGTCAAACGAGTGTTCTGCGGTATGGCTACACCTTC.

The rearrangement joins TRBV4-1 to TRBJ2-3, with 8 bases matching TRBD2. Germline V gene sequence: CDR1 MGHRA, CDR2 YSYEKL. V shed 2 bases and J 6 bases; nucleotides not matched to a gene: 13. The CDR3 sequence is 17 residues long. The CDR3 here is CASSQLTGLERGDTQYF. CDR3 bases: TGCGCCAGCAGCCAACTGACGGGACTAGAAAGGGGGGATACGCAGTATTTT.

The chain carries TRBV28 and TRBJ2-1; 8 nucleotides align to TRBD1. CDR1 and CDR2 from the germline V gene are MDHEN and SYDVKM. The CDR3 is made up of 14 amino acids. V gave up 10 bases and J gave up 2 bases; unmatched junction bases: 7. DNA for the CDR3: TGTGCCACAACCCCGGGACAGGCCTACAATGAGCAGTTCTTC. Translation: CATTPGQAYNEQFF.

This clone was counted many times. The V gene is TRBV30, the J gene TRBJ2-3; D gene uncertain. The CDR3 covers 13 residues. Germline assignment: CDR1 GTSNPN and CDR2 SVGIG (reference sequence). V was cut by 1 base and J by 0 bases, with 5 bases left in between. This CDR3 reads CAWSDRSTDTQYF. DNA for the CDR3: TGTGCCTGGAGTGACCGCAGCACAGATACGCAGTATTTT.

The V call is TRBV5-1, the J call TRBJ1-2; D is uncertain. Germline values: CDR1 SGHRS, CDR2 YFSETQ. With 4 bases removed from V and 9 bases from J, the gap between germline ends came to 19 bases. The CDR3 is 14 residues long. The CDR3 sequence is CASSPDQQVSSYTF. The CDR3 DNA reads TGCGCCAGCAGCCCCGATCAACAAGTTTCGAGCTACACCTTC.

The rearrangement uses TRBV3-1 and TRBJ1-5, with 8 bases aligning to TRBD1. The CDR3 spans 14 residues. Germline V gene data show CDR1 as LGHDT and CDR2 as YNNKEL (reference sequence). The J segment lost 4 bases and the V segment lost 5 bases, leaving 4 bases of the junction unmatched. CDR3 coding DNA: TGTGCCAGCAGCTACCGGACAGGGAATCAGCCCCAGCATTTT. It codes for CASSYRTGNQPQHF.

This clone has at least ten counts. This rearrangement joins TRBV20-1 to TRBJ2-1; D is unclear. The CDR3 totals 15 residues. The germline V gene has CDR1 DFQATT and CDR2 SNEGSKA (reference sequence). The germline V and J ends were trimmed by 6 bases and 4 bases, with 19 bases remaining between them. The CDR3 is CSAPPKDELYNEQFF. Here the CDR3 DNA reads TGCAGTGCCCCCCCGAAGGACGAACTTTACAATGAGCAGTTCTTC.

As for this clone: No conserved phenylalanine or tryptophan ends this CDR3, so it is likely a read error. It is unclear where the CDR3 begins or ends on the DNA, so no DNA is shown, and the CDR3 is as TCRdb lists it. The chain recombines TRBV20-1 with TRBJ2-2; the table's D call, TRBD2, has no DNA check behind it. The CDR3 length equals 9 residues, ends included. The germline V gene encodes CDR1 DFQATT and CDR2 SNEGSKA (reference sequence). CDR3 loop: CSARGLSAG.

This clone occurred many times. J is TRBJ1-4 and V is TRBV9; D is undetermined. Germline CDR1 is SGDLS and CDR2 is YYNGEE. V was cut by 0 bases and J by 0 bases, with 6 bases left in between. CDR3 length: 15 residues. DNA of the CDR3: TGTGCCAGCAGCGTAGCGACGGCAACTAATGAAAAACTGTTTTTT. It specifies CASSVATATNEKLFF.

This clone was seen at least ten times. The J gene is TRBJ2-1, the V gene TRBV4-1, with D hard to call. V lost 2 bases and J lost 10, with 15 bases in between. CDR1 is MGHRA and CDR2 is YSYEKL in the germline V gene. The CDR3 has 14 residues. CDR3 in amino acids: CASSQKPPPVEQFF. The CDR3 nucleotides are TGCGCCAGCAGCCAAAAGCCCCCTCCAGTCGAGCAGTTCTTC.

A note on this clone: A clone one base away is much larger, so this may be a read error. This chain connects TRBV4-1 to TRBJ1-5; TRBD1 might be the D (5 bases). From germline, CDR1 is MGHRA and CDR2 YSYEKL. This CDR3 contains 13 residues. CDR3 region: CASIQGGGQPQHF. CDR3 nucleotides: TGCGCCAGCATCCAAGGCGGGGGGCAGCCCCAGCATTTT.

This clone was recorded at least ten times. The genes are TRBV10-3 and TRBJ2-2; D is ambiguous. This CDR3 spans 12 amino acids. Per germline, CDR1 ENHRY and CDR2 SYGVKD. The V and J ends lost 8 bases and 0 bases respectively, with 4 bases between them. This chain's CDR3 is CAIVANTGELFF. CDR3 coding DNA: TGTGCCATCGTCGCGAACACCGGGGAGCTGTTTTTT.

By share of the sample, this clone is medium-sized. V is TRBV6-1 and J is TRBJ2-7, with 9 bases identical to TRBD1. The V segment lost 2 bases and the J segment 3 bases; nucleotides outside the gene matches: 2. The CDR3 has 14 amino acids. CDR1 is MNHNS and CDR2 is SASEGT in the germline V gene. This chain's CDR3 is CASSELGQGYEQYF. The CDR3 DNA is TGTGCCAGCAGTGAACTGGGACAGGGCTACGAGCAGTACTTC.